This TCR beta chain was sequenced in a study of cytomegalovirus exposure and HLA in healthy donors. Study details: An analysis done earlier identified roughly 120 million unique TCR beta sequences from about 180 million T cells.

Regarding this clone: Its target is unknown.

Study outcomes and limitations: TCR beta V- and J-gene trimming, according to a later analysis, was linked to a missense DCLRE1C variant. Across donors, presence/absence analyses took sequencing depth to be roughly uniform. Accurate prediction of most subjects' HLA-A and HLA-B alleles from TCR beta sequences was reported.

In the PCR, 60 Vbeta and 13 Jbeta primers were used. Method: immunoSEQ multiplex PCR; TCRdb's copy keeps in-frame clones and lacks some. The sample has approximately 110,000 clones, 60% to 75% seen once. Sequencing was done on a sample of PBMCs. This sequence was found in a man aged 35 to 55 in good health and CMV-seropositive.

The CDR3, as DNA: TGTGCCAGCAGCCCTAGACAGGGGATGAACTATGGCTACACCTTC. As protein: CASSPRQGMNYGYTF. The chain links TRBV7-9 to TRBJ1-2, with TRBD1 matching over 8 bases. The CDR3 length is 15 residues. Germline CDR1 is SEHNR and CDR2 is FQNEAQ (reference sequence). Losses at the gene ends were 5 bases for V and 2 bases for J; bases not matched to a gene: 7.